A selection of T cell receptor beta chains follows, all from one sample in a study of blood T cell repertoires in COVID-19. Some clones are missing from TCRdb's copy, which holds only in-frame ones; the method was immunoSEQ multiplex PCR. The profile covers 250,000 to 350,000 clones, with roughly 87% appearing a single time and 5.5% to 7% taken by the ten largest. The sequencing input was PBMCs or T cells enriched from blood (not recorded which). The origin of the receptors is a woman in her thirties or forties who had recovered from COVID-19. Each CDR3 is given with its conserved first and last residue. A D gene is named only where the DNA matches it firmly. Expanded clones are given a class, and other clones once, few, many or no size at all.

v_call	j_call	clone_size	d_call	cdr3_nt	cdr3_aa
TRBV30	TRBJ2-2	.	.	TGTGCCTGGAAGGGGTACAGTCCCGGGGAGCTGTTTTTT	CAWKGYSPGELFF
TRBV4-1	TRBJ2-3	.	TRBD2	TGCGCCAGCAGCCAAGCCCCTAGCGGGACAACAGATACGCAGTATTTT	CASSQAPSGTTDTQYF
TRBV7-2	TRBJ2-7	once	TRBD1	TGTGCCAGCAGCTATCCACTTGGGACAGGGGGCGAGCAGTACTTC	CASSYPLGTGGEQYF
TRBV28	TRBJ1-4	.	TRBD1	TGTGCCAGCGGCGGACAGGGGGTTGAAAAACTGTTTTTT	CASGGQGVEKLFF
TRBV5-1	TRBJ1-6	once	.	TGCGCCAGCAGCCCAGAATCTCGGGCCCTCCACTTT	CASSPESRALHF
TRBV6-1	TRBJ2-7	.	TRBD1	TGTGCCAGCAGTGCGCCTCCCTTGAACACAGGGGGATCCTACGAGCAGTACTTC	CASSAPPLNTGGSYEQYF
TRBV7-8	TRBJ2-7	few	TRBD2	TGTGCCAGCAGCCTGCAAACCGGGACTAGTTCCTACGAGCAGTACTTC	CASSLQTGTSSYEQYF
TRBV28	TRBJ1-2	.	.	TGTGCCAGCAGTTTTTCCTTCGGGAGCATGGACTATGGCTACACCTTC	CASSFSFGSMDYGYTF
TRBV6-4	TRBJ2-1	few	TRBD2	TGTGCCAGCAGTCGGGAGACTAGCGGGACCTACAATGAGCAGTTCTTC	CASSRETSGTYNEQFF
TRBV27	TRBJ1-4	.	.	TGTGCCAGCAGGGACATTGGGGCTAATGAAAAACTGTTTTTT	CASRDIGANEKLFF
TRBV7-3	TRBJ2-1	.	TRBD2	TGTGCCAGCAGCCGCACTAGCGGAGCCCACAATGAGCAGTTCTTC	CASSRTSGAHNEQFF
TRBV12-3/TRBV12-4	TRBJ1-4	.	.	TGTGCCAGCAGCGGGAGGGCGGGGGAAAAACTGTTTTTT	CASSGRAGEKLFF
TRBV3-1/TRBV3-2	TRBJ2-1	.	.	TGTGCCAGCACTGGATCGTCTGCGGGTGAGCAGTTCTTC	CASTGSSAGEQFF
TRBV12-3/TRBV12-4	TRBJ2-7	.	.	TGTGCCAGCAGCCCCTCCCGGGGGTGGGAGCAGTACTTC	CASSPSRGWEQYF
TRBV28	TRBJ1-4	.	.	TGTGCCAGCAGGATGGACAGCGTTAATGAAAAACTGTTTTTT	CASRMDSVNEKLFF
TRBV7-9	TRBJ1-2	.	.	TGTGCCAGCAGCAACGAAAACCAGGGTTTCTATGGCTACACCTTC	CASSNENQGFYGYTF
TRBV11-2	TRBJ2-7	.	.	TGTGCCAGCAGCGCCTTACAGCCCGAGCAGTACTTC	CASSALQPEQYF
TRBV30	TRBJ2-1	.	TRBD2	TGTGCCTGGAGTGTACTGGGGGGGGGTGAGCAGTTCTTC	CAWSVLGGGEQFF
TRBV10-3	TRBJ2-1	few	TRBD2	TGTGCCACCCAATCCGGGACTAGCGGGAGGGCTAACAATGAGCAGTTCTTC	CATQSGTSGRANNEQFF
TRBV28	TRBJ1-5	.	.	TGTGCCAGCAGTCTTCATCAGCCCCAGCATTTT	CASSLHQPQHF
TRBV7-2	TRBJ2-2	.	.	TGTGCCAGCAGCTTAGCCACGGGGATAAACACCGGGGAGCTGTTTTTT	CASSLATGINTGELFF
TRBV18	TRBJ2-7	once	.	TGTGCCAGCTCACTCAGGGGCGGACCCTACGAGCAGTACTTC	CASSLRGGPYEQYF
TRBV24-1	TRBJ1-2	.	TRBD1	TGTGCCACCAGTGAGACAGGGTACGAGAATGGCTACACCTTC	CATSETGYENGYTF
TRBV7-2	TRBJ2-2	.	.	TGTGCCAGCAGCCCAACTCGCACCGGGGAGCTGTTTTTT	CASSPTRTGELFF
TRBV7-8	TRBJ1-6	.	TRBD1	TGTGCCAGCAGCTTATCGCGACAGGGGAATTCACCCCTCCACTTT	CASSLSRQGNSPLHF
TRBV4-3	TRBJ2-7	.	TRBD1	TGCGCCAGCAGCCGAGGGACAGGGGGCTACGAGCAGTACTTC	CASSRGTGGYEQYF
TRBV6-6	TRBJ1-2	few	TRBD1	TGTGCCAGCAACCCAACAGGGGGCTCTAACTATGGCTACACCTTC	CASNPTGGSNYGYTF
TRBV10-2	TRBJ1-2	.	.	TGCGCCAGCACAGAGGACGGGCTGGGGGGAAGCTACACCTTC	CASTEDGLGGSYTF
TRBV2	TRBJ2-7	few	TRBD2	TGTGCCAGCAGTGGTCCAGGGACTAGCGTGGCGCAGTACTTC	CASSGPGTSVAQYF